The 3 T cell receptor beta chains below were found in one sample sequenced in a study of molecular identifiers for immune sequencing clone quantification. TCRdb reprocessed the PCR reads with MiXCR, giving one entry per CDR3 protein. Of some 89,000 distinct CDR3 sequences in the sample, approximately 25% were seen once. The sample taken for sequencing was naive CD8+ T cells from blood, with Jurkat cell RNA spiked in. Described subset: FACS-sorted CD8+CD4-CCR7+CD45RA+ naive T cells. These receptors all come from a human donor in good health. Some libraries in this study had Jurkat cell RNA spiked in.

With regard to this clonotype: Since a much larger clone is just one base distant, this may be a read error. In this CDR3 the conserved last residue, phenylalanine or tryptophan, is missing, so a read error is likely. The chain uses TRBV2 and TRBJ2-3, with TRBD2 matching 7 bases. This CDR3 has 14 residues. V lost 6 bases, J lost 0 bases, and 3 bases stayed unmatched. Germline assignment: CDR1 SNHLY and CDR2 FYNNEI. The CDR3, as DNA: TGTGCCAGCAGGGGAGGGGACAGCACAGATACGCAGTATTCT. The encoded protein is CASRGGDSTDTQYS.

This clonotype showed up many times. The chain uses TRBV29-1 and TRBJ1-1; no reliable D call. Germline lookup yields CDR1 SQVTM and CDR2 ANQGSEA. CDR3 length: 10 residues. Between the trimmed V and J ends, which lost 4 bases and 5 bases, there was a span of 5 bases. CDR3 coding DNA: TGCAGCGTTGCTTGGACTGAAGCTTTCTTT. Protein sequence: CSVAWTEAFF.

The V gene is TRBV7-9, the J gene TRBJ1-2; a possible D gene is TRBD1 (6 bases). The germline V gene has CDR1 SEHNR and CDR2 FQNEAQ (reference sequence). The CDR3 is 15 amino acids. V shed 5 bases and J shed 0 bases, with 13 bases lying between them. CDR3 DNA: TGTGCCAGCAGCCAAATTACAGGGTCTAACTATGGCTACACCTTC. Amino acid sequence: CASSQITGSNYGYTF.